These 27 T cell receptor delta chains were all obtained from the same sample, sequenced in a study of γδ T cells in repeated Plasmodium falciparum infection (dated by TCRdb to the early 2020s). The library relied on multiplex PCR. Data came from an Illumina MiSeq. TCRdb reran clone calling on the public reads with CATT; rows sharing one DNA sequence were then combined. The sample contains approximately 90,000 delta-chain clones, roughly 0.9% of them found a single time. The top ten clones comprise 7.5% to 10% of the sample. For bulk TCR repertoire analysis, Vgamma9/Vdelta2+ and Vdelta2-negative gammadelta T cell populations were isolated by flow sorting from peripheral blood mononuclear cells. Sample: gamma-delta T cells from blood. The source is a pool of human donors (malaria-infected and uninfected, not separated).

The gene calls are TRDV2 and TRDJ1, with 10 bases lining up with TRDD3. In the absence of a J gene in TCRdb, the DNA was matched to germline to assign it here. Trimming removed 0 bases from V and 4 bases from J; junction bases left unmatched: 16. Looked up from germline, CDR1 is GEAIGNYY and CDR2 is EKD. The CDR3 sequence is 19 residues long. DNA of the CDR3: TGTGCCTGTGACACCGTCGGTACTGGGGGATCGGCTTCCAGCGATAAACTCATCTTT. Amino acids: CACDTVGTGGSASSDKLIF.

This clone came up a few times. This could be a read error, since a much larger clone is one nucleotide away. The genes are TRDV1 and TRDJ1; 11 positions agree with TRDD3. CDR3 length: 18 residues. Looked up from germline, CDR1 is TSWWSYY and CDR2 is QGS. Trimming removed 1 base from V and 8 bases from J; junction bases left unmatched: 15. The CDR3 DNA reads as TGTGCTCTTGGGGAACGGTTTAGGTATGGGGGATACGTCGGCAAACTCATCTTT. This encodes CALGERFRYGGYVGKLIF.

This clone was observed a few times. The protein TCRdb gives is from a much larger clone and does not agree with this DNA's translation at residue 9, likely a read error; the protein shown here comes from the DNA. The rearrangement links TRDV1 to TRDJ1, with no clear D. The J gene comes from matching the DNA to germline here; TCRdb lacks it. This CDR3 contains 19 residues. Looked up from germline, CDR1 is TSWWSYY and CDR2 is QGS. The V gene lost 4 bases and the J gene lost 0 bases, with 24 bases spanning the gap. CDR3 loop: CALGGRLKRSLRYTDKLIF. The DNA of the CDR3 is TGTGCTCTTGGGGGAAGACTTAAAAGGTCCCTCCGGTACACCGATAAACTCATCTTT.

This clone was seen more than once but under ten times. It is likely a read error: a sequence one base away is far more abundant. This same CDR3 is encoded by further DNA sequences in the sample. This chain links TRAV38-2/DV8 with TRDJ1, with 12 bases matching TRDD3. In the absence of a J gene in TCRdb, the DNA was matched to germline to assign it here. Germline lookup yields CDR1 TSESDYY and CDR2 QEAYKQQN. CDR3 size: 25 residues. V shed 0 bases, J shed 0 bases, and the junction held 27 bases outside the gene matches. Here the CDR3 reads CAYRSVNFVKGDLLGDTGNTDKLIF. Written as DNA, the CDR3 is TGTGCTTATAGGAGCGTTAACTTCGTCAAAGGCGACCTTCTGGGGGATACGGGGAACACCGATAAACTCATCTTT.

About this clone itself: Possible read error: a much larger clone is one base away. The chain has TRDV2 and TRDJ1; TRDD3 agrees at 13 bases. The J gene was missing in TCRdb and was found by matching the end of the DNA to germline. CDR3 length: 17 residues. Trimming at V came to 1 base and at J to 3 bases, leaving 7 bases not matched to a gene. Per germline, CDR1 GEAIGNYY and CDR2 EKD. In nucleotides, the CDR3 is TGTGCCTGTGACACTCTCGTACTGGGGGATACGCCCGATAAACTCATCTTT. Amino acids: CACDTLVLGDTPDKLIF.

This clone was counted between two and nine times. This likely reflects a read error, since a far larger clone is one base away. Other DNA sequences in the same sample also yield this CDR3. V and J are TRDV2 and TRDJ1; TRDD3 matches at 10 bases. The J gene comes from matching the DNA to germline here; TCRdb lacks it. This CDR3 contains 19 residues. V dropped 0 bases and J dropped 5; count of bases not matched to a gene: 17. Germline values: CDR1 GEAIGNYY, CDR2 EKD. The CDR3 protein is CACDTVPMVGDTGTDKLIF. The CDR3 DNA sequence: TGTGCCTGTGACACCGTCCCAATGGTGGGGGATACAGGGACAGATAAACTCATCTTT.

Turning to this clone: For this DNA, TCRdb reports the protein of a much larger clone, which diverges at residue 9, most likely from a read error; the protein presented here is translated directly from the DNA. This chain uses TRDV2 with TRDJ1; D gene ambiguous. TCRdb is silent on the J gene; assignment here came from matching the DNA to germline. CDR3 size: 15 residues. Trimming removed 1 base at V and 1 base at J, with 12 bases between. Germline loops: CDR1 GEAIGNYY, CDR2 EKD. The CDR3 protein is CACDTGAGCTDKLIF. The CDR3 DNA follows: TGTGCCTGTGACACAGGGGCTGGCTGCACCGATAAACTCATCTTT.

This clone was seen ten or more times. CDR3 sequence (DNA): TGTGCCTGTGACAAGGCTACTGGGGGCCCCAGCTCCTGGGACACCCGACAGATGTTTTTC. It yields the protein CACDKATGGPSSWDTRQMFF. The rearrangement joins TRDV2 to TRDJ3; 8 bases fit TRDD3. Because TCRdb records no J gene, it was assigned here through a match of the DNA to germline. Germline V CDR1 and CDR2: GEAIGNYY, EKD. Losses at the gene ends were 2 bases for V and 0 bases for J; bases not matched to a gene: 11. The CDR3 covers 20 residues.

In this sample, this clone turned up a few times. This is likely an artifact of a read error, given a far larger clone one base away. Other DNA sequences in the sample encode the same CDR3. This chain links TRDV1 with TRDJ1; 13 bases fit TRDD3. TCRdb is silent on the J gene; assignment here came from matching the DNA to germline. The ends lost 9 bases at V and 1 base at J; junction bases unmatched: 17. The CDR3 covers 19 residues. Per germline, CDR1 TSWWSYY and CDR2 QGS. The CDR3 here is CALNHKANWGIRPTDKLIF. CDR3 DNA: TGTGCTCTCAATCACAAGGCAAACTGGGGGATACGACCCACCGATAAACTCATCTTT.

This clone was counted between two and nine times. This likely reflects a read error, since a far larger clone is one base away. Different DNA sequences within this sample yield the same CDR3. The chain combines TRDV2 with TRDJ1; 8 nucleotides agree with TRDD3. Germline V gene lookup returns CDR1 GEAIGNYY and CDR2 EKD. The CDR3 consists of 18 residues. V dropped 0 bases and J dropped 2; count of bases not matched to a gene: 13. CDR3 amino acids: CACDTVGDGAPRTDKLIF. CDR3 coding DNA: TGTGCCTGTGACACCGTGGGGGATGGGGCTCCACGAACCGATAAACTCATCTTT.

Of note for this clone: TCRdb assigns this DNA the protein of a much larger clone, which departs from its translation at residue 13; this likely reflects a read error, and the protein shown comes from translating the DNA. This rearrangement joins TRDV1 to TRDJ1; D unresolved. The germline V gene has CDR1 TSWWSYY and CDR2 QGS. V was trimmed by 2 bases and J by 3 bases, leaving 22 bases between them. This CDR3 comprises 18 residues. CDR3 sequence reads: CALGEALGVERHADKLIF. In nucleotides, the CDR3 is TGTGCTCTTGGGGAAGCCCTAGGGGTGGAGAGACACGCCGATAAACTCATCTTT.

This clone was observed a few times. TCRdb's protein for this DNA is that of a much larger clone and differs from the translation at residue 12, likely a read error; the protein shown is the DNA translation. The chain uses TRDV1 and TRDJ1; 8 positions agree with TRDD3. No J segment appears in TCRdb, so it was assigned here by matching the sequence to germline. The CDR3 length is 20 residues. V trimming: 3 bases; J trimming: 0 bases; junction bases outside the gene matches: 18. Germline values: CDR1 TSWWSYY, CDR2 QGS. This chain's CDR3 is CALGDLISYWGVRHTDKLIF. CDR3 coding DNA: TGTGCTCTTGGGGATCTCATTTCGTACTGGGGGGTACGGCACACCGATAAACTCATCTTT.

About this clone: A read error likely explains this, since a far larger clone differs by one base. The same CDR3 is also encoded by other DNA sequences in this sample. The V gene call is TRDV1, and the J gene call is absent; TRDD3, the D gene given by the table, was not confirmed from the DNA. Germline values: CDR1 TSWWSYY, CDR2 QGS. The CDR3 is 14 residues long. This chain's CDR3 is CALGEYYSGGSLIF. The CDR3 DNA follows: TGTGCTCTTGGGGAATACTACTCTGGGGGGTCTCTCATCTTT.

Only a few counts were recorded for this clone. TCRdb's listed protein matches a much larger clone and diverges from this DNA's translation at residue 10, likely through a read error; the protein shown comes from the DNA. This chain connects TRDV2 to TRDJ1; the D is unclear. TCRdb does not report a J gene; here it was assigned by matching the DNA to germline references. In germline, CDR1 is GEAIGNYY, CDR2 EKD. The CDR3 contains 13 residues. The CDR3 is CACDTGRPDELIF. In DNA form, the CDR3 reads TGTGCCTGTGACACCGGACGACCCGATGAACTCATCTTT.

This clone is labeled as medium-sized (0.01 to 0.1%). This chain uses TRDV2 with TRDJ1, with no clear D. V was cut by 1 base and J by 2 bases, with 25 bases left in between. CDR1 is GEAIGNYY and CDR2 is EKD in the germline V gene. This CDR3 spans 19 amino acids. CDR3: CACDTIDRKQYSVTDKLIF. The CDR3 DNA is TGTGCCTGTGACACGATAGACCGTAAACAGTATTCAGTGACCGATAAACTCATCTTT.

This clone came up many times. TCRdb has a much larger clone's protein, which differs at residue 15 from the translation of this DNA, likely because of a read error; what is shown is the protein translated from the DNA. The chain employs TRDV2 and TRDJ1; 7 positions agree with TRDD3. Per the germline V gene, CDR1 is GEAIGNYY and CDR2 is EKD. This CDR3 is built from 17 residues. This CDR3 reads CACDRMGGSPGTDKHIF. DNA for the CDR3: TGTGCCTGCGACCGGATGGGGGGATCTCCGGGCACCGATAAACACATCTTT.

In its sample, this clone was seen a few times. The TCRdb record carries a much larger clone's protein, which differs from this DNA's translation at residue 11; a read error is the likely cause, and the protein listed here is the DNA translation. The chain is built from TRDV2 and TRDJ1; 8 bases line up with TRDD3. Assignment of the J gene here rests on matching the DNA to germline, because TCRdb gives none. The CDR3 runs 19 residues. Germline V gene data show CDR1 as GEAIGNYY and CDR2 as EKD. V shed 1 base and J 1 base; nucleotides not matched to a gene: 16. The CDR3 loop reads CACDTPWTGGLHPTDKLIF. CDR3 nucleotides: TGTGCCTGTGACACTCCTTGGACTGGGGGCCTCCACCCCACCGATAAACTCATCTTT.

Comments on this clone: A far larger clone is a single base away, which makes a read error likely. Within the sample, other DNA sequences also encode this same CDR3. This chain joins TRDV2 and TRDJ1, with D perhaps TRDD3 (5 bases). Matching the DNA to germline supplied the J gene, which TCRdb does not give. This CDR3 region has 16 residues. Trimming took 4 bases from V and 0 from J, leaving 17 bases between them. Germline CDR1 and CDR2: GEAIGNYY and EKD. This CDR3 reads CACDGVTRSNTDKLIF. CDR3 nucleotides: TGTGCCTGTGATGGGGTGACCCGATCCAACACCGATAAACTCATCTTT.

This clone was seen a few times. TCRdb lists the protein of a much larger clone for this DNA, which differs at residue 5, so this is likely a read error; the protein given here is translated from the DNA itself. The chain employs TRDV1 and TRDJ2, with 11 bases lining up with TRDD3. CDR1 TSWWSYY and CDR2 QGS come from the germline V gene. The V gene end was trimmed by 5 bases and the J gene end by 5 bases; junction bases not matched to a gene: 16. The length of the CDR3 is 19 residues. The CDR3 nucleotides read TGTGCTCTTGGGAATTATTCCTTCTGGGGGATACCAACTACAGCACAACTCTTCTTT. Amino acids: CALGNYSFWGIPTTAQLFF.

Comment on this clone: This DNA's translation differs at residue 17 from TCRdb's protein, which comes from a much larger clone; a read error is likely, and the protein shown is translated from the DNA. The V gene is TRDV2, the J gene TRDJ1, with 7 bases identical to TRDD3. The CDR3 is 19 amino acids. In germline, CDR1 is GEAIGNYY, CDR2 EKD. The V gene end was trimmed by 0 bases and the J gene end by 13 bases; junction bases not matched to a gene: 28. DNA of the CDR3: TGTGCCTGTGACACCGTTTATGGAGCCGGGATTCACAAAGGGGATAAGCCCATCTTT. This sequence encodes CACDTVYGAGIHKGDKPIF.

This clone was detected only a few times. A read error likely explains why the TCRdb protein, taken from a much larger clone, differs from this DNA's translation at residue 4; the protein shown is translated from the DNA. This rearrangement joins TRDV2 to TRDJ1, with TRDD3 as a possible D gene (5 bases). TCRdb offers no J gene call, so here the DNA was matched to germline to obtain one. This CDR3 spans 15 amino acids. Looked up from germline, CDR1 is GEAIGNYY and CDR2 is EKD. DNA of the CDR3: TGTGCCTGTAACACGTTGGAATTAAACTGGAAGGGACTCATCTTT. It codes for CACNTLELNWKGLIF.

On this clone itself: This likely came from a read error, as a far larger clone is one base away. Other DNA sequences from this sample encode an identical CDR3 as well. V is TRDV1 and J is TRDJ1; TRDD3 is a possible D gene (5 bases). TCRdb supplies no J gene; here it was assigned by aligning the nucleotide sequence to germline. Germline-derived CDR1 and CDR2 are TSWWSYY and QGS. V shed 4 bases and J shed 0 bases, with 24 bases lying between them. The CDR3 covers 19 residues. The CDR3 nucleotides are TGTGCTCTTGGGGTACTAACCGGGGGGCGACCCGATTACACCGATAAACTCATCTTT. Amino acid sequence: CALGVLTGGRPDYTDKLIF.

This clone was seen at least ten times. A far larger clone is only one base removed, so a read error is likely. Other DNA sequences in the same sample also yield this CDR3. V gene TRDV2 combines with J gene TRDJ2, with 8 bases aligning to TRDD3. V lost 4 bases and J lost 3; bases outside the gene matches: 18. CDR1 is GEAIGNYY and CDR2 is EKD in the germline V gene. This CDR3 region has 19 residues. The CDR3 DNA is TGTGCCTGTGATCCATCATCGAATGTTACTGGGGGCCTGACAGCACAACTCTTCTTT. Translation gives CACDPSSNVTGGLTAQLFF.

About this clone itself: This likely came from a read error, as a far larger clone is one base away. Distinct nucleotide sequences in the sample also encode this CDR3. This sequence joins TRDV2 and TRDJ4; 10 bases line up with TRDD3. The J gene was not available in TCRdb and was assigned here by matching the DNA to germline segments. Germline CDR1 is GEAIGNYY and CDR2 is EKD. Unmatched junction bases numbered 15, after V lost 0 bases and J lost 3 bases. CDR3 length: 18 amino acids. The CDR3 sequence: CACDTVGGGYAYEGPLIF. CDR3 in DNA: TGTGCCTGTGACACCGTCGGAGGGGGATACGCATACGAAGGACCCCTGATCTTT.

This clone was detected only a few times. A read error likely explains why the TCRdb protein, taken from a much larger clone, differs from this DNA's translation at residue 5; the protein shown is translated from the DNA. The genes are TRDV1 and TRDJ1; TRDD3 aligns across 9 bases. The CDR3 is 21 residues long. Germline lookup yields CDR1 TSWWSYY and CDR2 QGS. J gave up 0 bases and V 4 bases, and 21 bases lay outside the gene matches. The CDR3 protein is CALGGLVARWGIDRYTDKLIF. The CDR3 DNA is TGTGCTCTTGGGGGACTAGTTGCAAGGTGGGGGATAGATAGGTACACCGATAAACTCATCTTT.

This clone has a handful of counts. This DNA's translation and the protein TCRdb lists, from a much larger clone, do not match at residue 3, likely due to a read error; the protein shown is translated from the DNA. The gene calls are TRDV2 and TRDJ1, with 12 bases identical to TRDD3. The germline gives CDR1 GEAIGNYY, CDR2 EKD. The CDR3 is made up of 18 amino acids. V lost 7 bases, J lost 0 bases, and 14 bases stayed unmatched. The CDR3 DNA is TGTGCCTGGGACTCCAAACTGGGGGATACCGGGTACACCGATAAACTCATCTTT. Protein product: CAWDSKLGDTGYTDKLIF.

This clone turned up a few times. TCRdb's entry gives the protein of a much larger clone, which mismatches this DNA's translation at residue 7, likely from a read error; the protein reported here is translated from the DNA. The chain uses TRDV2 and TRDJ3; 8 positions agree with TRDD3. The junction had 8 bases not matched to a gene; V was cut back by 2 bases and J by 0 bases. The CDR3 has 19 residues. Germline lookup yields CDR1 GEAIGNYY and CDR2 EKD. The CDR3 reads CACDKAPWGSSWDTRQMFF. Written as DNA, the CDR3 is TGTGCCTGTGACAAAGCGCCCTGGGGGAGCTCCTGGGACACCCGACAGATGTTTTTC.